One sample yielded the 17 T cell receptor beta chains listed below, sequenced in a study of regulatory T cells in long-lasting Graves disease. Combining iRepertoire HTBI primers with Arm-PCR of CDR3 regions, the authors built TCR beta libraries. TCRdb re-called the multiplex PCR reads through MiXCR, storing one row per CDR3 protein. The data contain about 430,000 distinct CDR3 sequences, under 25% of them seen just once; the ten biggest clones take up roughly 13%. Time point specified: persistent/refractory GD, antithyroid drugs over 5 years with positive TRAb. PBMC-derived RNA was used for the TCR library. The specimen was peripheral blood mononuclear cells (PBMCs), collected when the disease was refractory, from a patient treated with antithyroid drugs. Receptor source: a female donor with Graves disease.

This clonotype was seen once. A much larger clone is a single base away; this may be a read error. The chain carries TRBV5-1 and TRBJ1-6, with 7 positions matching TRBD1. CDR1 and CDR2 from the germline V gene are SGHRS and YFSETQ. The CDR3 covers 15 residues. Unmatched junction bases numbered 12, after V lost 7 bases and J lost 8 bases. The CDR3 DNA sequence: TGCGCCAGCGGCCAAAGGACAGGACTTGATTCACCCCTCCACTTT. This codes for CASGQRTGLDSPLHF. The full variable domain, rest sourced from reference TRBV5-1 and TRBJ1-6, is KAGVTQTPRYLIKTRGQQVTLSCSPISGHRSVSWYQQTPGQGLQFLFEYFSETQRNKGNFPGRFSGRQFSNSRSEMNVSTLELGDSALYLCASGQRTGLDSPLHFGNGTRLTVT.

The sample holds a few counts of this clonotype. The chain is built from TRBV6-1 and TRBJ2-4; TRBD2 aligns across 11 bases. The CDR3 covers 17 residues. Germline lookup yields CDR1 MNHNS and CDR2 SASEGT. The trim removed 4 bases at V and 5 bases at J, leaving 10 bases unmatched. The CDR3 bases are TGTGCCAGCAGTGCACTAGCGGGAGCCCCAGGCCAAAACATTCAGTACTTC. Translating it yields CASSALAGAPGQNIQYF.

As regards this clonotype: A much larger clone sits a single nucleotide away, making a read error possible. The gene calls are TRBV11-2 and TRBJ1-1; D is uncertain. Germline V CDR1 and CDR2: SGHAT, FQNNGV. The CDR3 length is 16 residues. Trimming left V 4 bases short and J 6 bases short, with 21 bases between. DNA for the CDR3: TGTGCCAGCAGCTACGTGCCACCCCCCATTACGGCTGAAGCTTTCTTT. Translation: CASSYVPPPITAEAFF.

Points on this clonotype: A much larger clone sits a single nucleotide away, making a read error possible. The rearrangement links TRBV5-1 to TRBJ1-1, with D perhaps TRBD1 (5 bases). The CDR3 runs 13 residues. V lost 7 bases and J lost 1, with 11 bases in between. The germline V gene encodes CDR1 SGHRS and CDR2 YFSETQ. The CDR3 nucleotides are TGCGCCAGCGCGCGGGGCCAGAACACTGAAGCTTTCTTT. Residues: CASARGQNTEAFF.

This sequence joins TRBV3-1 and TRBJ1-2; D call uncertain. Germline V gene sequence: CDR1 LGHDT, CDR2 YNNKEL (reference sequence). V was trimmed by 1 base and J by 9 bases, leaving 18 bases between them. This CDR3 comprises 15 residues. CDR3 coding DNA: TGTGCCAGCAGCCAAGTTGGCAGGTTGATCGGGAGCTACACCTTC. It encodes CASSQVGRLIGSYTF.

This clonotype was found a few times. The gene calls are TRBV6-1 and TRBJ2-4; maybe TRBD2 (5 bases). Trimming stripped 8 bases from V and 0 bases from J, with 14 bases between. Germline CDR1 and CDR2: MNHNS and SASEGT. The CDR3 covers 15 residues. This CDR3 is CASLSRGRAKNIQYF. The CDR3 coding sequence is TGTGCCAGCCTCTCTCGAGGGAGAGCCAAAAACATTCAGTACTTC.

This clonotype has just a few counts. This chain joins TRBV5-1 and TRBJ2-2; D is perhaps TRBD1 or TRBD2 (5 bases each). The germline gives CDR1 SGHRS, CDR2 YFSETQ. The CDR3 loop spans 16 amino acids. V dropped 6 bases and J dropped 4 bases, with 19 bases sitting between them. DNA for the CDR3: TGCGCCAGCAAGAACCCCGGGACGGACGTCACCGGGGAGCTGTTTTTT. This sequence encodes CASKNPGTDVTGELFF.

The chain recombines TRBV28 with TRBJ2-3; unclear D gene. Germline CDR1 MDHEN, CDR2 SYDVKM. This CDR3 is 15 amino acids long. Trimming stripped 5 bases from V and 2 bases from J, with 14 bases between. The CDR3 nucleotides read TGTGCCAGCAGTACCAGTGGCTATTACACAGATACGCAGTATTTT. This gives the protein CASSTSGYYTDTQYF.

The V call is TRBV20-1, the J call TRBJ1-6; D is unclear. The germline V and J ends were trimmed by 3 bases and 0 bases, with 12 bases remaining between them. There are 16 residues in the CDR3. Germline loops: CDR1 DFQATT, CDR2 SNEGSKA (reference sequence). Written as DNA, the CDR3 is TGCAGTGCTAGGACCATGGTTAACTCCTATAATTCACCCCTCCACTTT. This sequence encodes CSARTMVNSYNSPLHF.

V is TRBV9 and J is TRBJ2-7; D may be TRBD1 or TRBD2 (5 bases each). Germline CDR1 SGDLS, CDR2 YYNGEE. V was trimmed by 2 bases and J by 7 bases, leaving 13 bases between them. This CDR3 contains 13 residues. The CDR3 bases are TGTGCCAGCAGCGTTGGGACCTCGTGGGAGCAGTACTTC. Amino acid sequence: CASSVGTSWEQYF.

As to this clonotype: A much more abundant neighbour one base away suggests this may be a read error. The chain links TRBV6-6 to TRBJ1-6; D remains ambiguous. V shed 0 bases and J shed 8 bases, with 11 bases lying between them. CDR1 is MNHNY and CDR2 is SVGAGI in the germline V gene (reference sequence). The CDR3 is 15 amino acids. CDR3 loop: CASSYSAGLDSPLHF. The CDR3 nucleotides are TGTGCCAGCAGTTACTCTGCGGGTTTGGATTCACCCCTCCACTTT.

This clonotype was seen only a few times. CDR3 in DNA: TGTGCCAGCAGTCTGTATTCCGGGACAGGGGCCAACGTCCTGACTTTC. Its translation is CASSLYSGTGANVLTF. The chain uses TRBV27 and TRBJ2-6, with D possibly TRBD1 on 6 matching bases. Deletions cut 5 bases from V and 4 bases from J, with 15 bases between. Germline values: CDR1 MNHEY, CDR2 SMNVEV (reference sequence). The CDR3 is 16 residues long.

In this sample, this clonotype turned up many times. The V and J genes are TRBV6-2 or TRBV6-3 and TRBJ1-1, with no clear D. This CDR3 region has 14 residues. Trimming shortened V by 5 bases and J by 5 bases, and 15 bases separated the two germline ends. Germline V lookup: CDR1 MNHEY, CDR2 SVGEGT. The chain's CDR3 is CASSPLGSETEAFF. Here the CDR3 DNA reads TGTGCCAGCAGTCCTCTAGGGTCGGAGACTGAAGCTTTCTTT.

Note on this clonotype: Because it lacks the conserved phenylalanine or tryptophan at the end, this CDR3 is likely a read error. The DNA of the CDR3 is TGTGCCAGCACCTGGGGGAGTAACACCGGGGAGCTGTTTGTT. Its protein product is CASTWGSNTGELFV. The chain links TRBV5-6 to TRBJ2-2; either TRBD1 or TRBD2 may supply D (5 bases each). Deletions cut 6 bases from V and 2 bases from J, with 11 bases between. The CDR3 length is 14 residues. Germline V gene sequence: CDR1 SGHDT, CDR2 YYEEEE.

This clonotype was observed at least ten times. The J gene is TRBJ2-5, the V gene TRBV30, with D perhaps TRBD1 (6 bases). The CDR3 runs to 12 residues. CDR1 is GTSNPN and CDR2 is SVGIG in the germline V gene (reference sequence). Trimming removed 5 bases at V and 0 bases at J, with 7 bases between. The CDR3 nucleotides read TGTGCCTGGGACAGGTACCAAGAGACCCAGTACTTC. It specifies CAWDRYQETQYF. The complete variable domain, with remaining parts taken from reference TRBV30 and TRBJ2-5, reads SQTIHQWPATLVQPVGSPLSLECTVEGTSNPNLYWYRQAAGRGLQLLFYSVGIGQISSEVPQNLSASRPQDRQFILSSKKLLLSDSGFYLCAWDRYQETQYFGPGTRLLVL.

This clonotype was detected many times. This chain uses TRBV25-1 with TRBJ1-2; possible D gene TRBD1, 6 bases. This CDR3 is built from 17 residues. Trimming left V 0 bases short and J 2 bases short, with 16 bases between. CDR1 and CDR2 (germline): MGHDK, SYGVNS. CDR3 in DNA: TGTGCCAGCAGTGAATATACGCCGTCAGGGGCCAACTATGGCTACACCTTC. Its translation is CASSEYTPSGANYGYTF.

The chain combines TRBV20-1 with TRBJ2-4; D is perhaps TRBD1 (5 bases). The V gene lost 5 bases and the J gene lost 0 bases, with 14 bases spanning the gap. Looked up from germline, CDR1 is DFQATT and CDR2 is SNEGSKA (reference sequence). CDR3 length: 15 residues. CDR3 residues: CSAEPGPLAKNIQYF. The DNA of the CDR3 is TGCAGTGCTGAGCCAGGGCCCTTAGCCAAAAACATTCAGTACTTC.